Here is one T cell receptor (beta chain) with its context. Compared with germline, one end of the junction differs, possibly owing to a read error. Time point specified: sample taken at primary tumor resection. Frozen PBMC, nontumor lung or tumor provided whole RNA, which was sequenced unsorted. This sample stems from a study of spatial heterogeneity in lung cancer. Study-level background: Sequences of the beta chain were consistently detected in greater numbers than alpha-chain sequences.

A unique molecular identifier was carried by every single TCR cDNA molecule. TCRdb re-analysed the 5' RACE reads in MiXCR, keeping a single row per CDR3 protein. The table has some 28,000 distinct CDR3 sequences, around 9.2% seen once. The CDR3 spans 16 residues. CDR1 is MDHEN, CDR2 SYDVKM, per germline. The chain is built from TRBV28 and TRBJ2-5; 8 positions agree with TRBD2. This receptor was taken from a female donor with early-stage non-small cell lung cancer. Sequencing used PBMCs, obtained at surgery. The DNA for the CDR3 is TGTGCCAGCACCATAGCGGGGAACCCCCTCCAAGAGACCCGGTACTTC. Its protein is CASTIAGNPLQETRYF.